These T cell receptor beta chains were read from a single sample in a study of blood T cells in healthy people across ages. A single record per CDR3 protein comes from TCRdb applying MiXCR to the 5' RACE reads. The sample contains about 900,000 distinct CDR3 sequences, under 50% of which appear only once. The sample consisted of blood. These TCRs come from a man between 25 and 39 years old in good health. The CDR3 runs from the conserved cysteine through the conserved F or W. The D gene is left open where the match is weak. Not all rows give a size; the values are once, few, many and, for expanded clones, a class.

v_call,d_call,clone_size,j_call,cdr3_nt,cdr3_aa
TRBV6-5,-,-,TRBJ1-2,TGTGCCAGCAAGCGACAGCTATATGGCTACACCTTC,CASKRQLYGYTF
TRBV5-1,-,many,TRBJ2-7,TGCGCCAGCAGCTTGGATCGGGAGTACGAGCAGTACTTC,CASSLDREYEQYF
TRBV5-6,-,-,TRBJ1-5,TGTGCCAGCGGTCTCCAGGGAAGTCAGCCCCAGCATTTT,CASGLQGSQPQHF
TRBV12-3/TRBV12-4,TRBD1,-,TRBJ2-7,TGTGCCAGCAGCCGAACCCGGGACAGCTCCTACGAGCAGTACTTC,CASSRTRDSSYEQYF
TRBV3-1,-,-,TRBJ2-4,TGTGCCAGCAGCCAAGATCCGGCCAGCTCCATTCAGTACTTC,CASSQDPASSIQYF
TRBV9,-,once,TRBJ1-1,TGTGCCAGCAGAGTTGGGGAGGGTTCGAACACTGAAGCTTTCTTT,CASRVGEGSNTEAFF
TRBV6-6,TRBD1,-,TRBJ2-7,TGTGCCAGCAGTTACAACCGGGACAGGTCTACCTACGAGCAGTACTTC,CASSYNRDRSTYEQYF
TRBV9,-,medium-sized,TRBJ1-5,TGTGCCAGCAGCGTAGACGGGGCGGGTCAGCCCCAGCATTTT,CASSVDGAGQPQHF
TRBV10-3,-,-,TRBJ2-7,TGTGCCATCCACCCGGGGACCTACTCCTACGAGCAGTACTTC,CAIHPGTYSYEQYF
TRBV12-3/TRBV12-4,-,-,TRBJ2-2,TGTGCCAGCAGTTTCGACAGGTTACACACCGGGGAGCTGTTTTTT,CASSFDRLHTGELFF
TRBV11-2,TRBD1,many,TRBJ2-3,TGTGCCAGCAGCTCGCAGGACAGGGGGGGGGCAGATACGCAGTATTTT,CASSSQDRGGADTQYF
TRBV5-1,-,few,TRBJ1-2,TGCGCCAGCAGCTTGAGGCAGCCCTATGGCTACACCTTC,CASSLRQPYGYTF
TRBV6-6,-,-,TRBJ1-5,TGTGCCAGCAGTTACTCGACTGGGCCCAATCAGCCCCAGCATTTT,CASSYSTGPNQPQHF
TRBV27,TRBD1,many,TRBJ2-1,TGTGCCAGCAGCCGAGGGACAGGGTACAATGAGCAGTTCTTC,CASSRGTGYNEQFF
TRBV10-3,TRBD2,many,TRBJ2-3,TGTGCCATCAGGCCCCCGGCGGGGGGCACAGATACGCAGTATTTT,CAIRPPAGGTDTQYF
TRBV5-1,TRBD2,-,TRBJ2-5,TGCGCCAGCAAGGGACTAGCGGTTCAAGAGACCCAGTACTTC,CASKGLAVQETQYF
TRBV14,TRBD1,-,TRBJ1-2,TGTGCCAGCAGCCAGACAGGGGACAACTATGGCTACACCTTC,CASSQTGDNYGYTF
TRBV6-2/TRBV6-3,-,-,TRBJ2-7,TGTGCCACCAGGGGCCTAACCTACGAGCAGTACTTC,CATRGLTYEQYF
TRBV10-3,-,-,TRBJ2-1,TGTGCCATCAGTACCCAGCAGGAGCAGTTCTTC,CAISTQQEQFF
TRBV20-1,TRBD1,-,TRBJ1-2,TGCAGTGGCAGACAGGGGAGTTATGGCTACACCTTC,CSGRQGSYGYTF
TRBV4-3,TRBD2,-,TRBJ2-1,TGCGCCAGCAGCCAAGATGGTCCTAGCGGGGTCTACAATGAGCAGTTCTTC,CASSQDGPSGVYNEQFF
TRBV12-3/TRBV12-4,-,-,TRBJ1-2,TGTGCCAGCAGTTTATGGACGGCGACCTTGGGGCACTATGGCTACACCTTC,CASSLWTATLGHYGYTF
TRBV6-1,-,-,TRBJ1-4,TGTGCCAGCAGTGAAAGGTCAACGGATGAAAAACTGTTTTTT,CASSERSTDEKLFF
TRBV7-2,-,-,TRBJ2-7,TGTGCCAGCAGCTTACAGGTAGCGCCTTCCTACGAGCAGTACTTC,CASSLQVAPSYEQYF
TRBV4-3,-,few,TRBJ1-1,TGCGCCAGCAGCTTTGACTTGACAAACACTGAAGCTTTCTTT,CASSFDLTNTEAFF
TRBV7-9,TRBD1,few,TRBJ1-4,TGTGCCAGCAGCTTAGCTGGGACAGGGGTTAATGAAAAACTGTTTTTT,CASSLAGTGVNEKLFF
TRBV20-1,-,-,TRBJ1-2,TGCAGGGCTAGGGACCATCAAGGGACGGCTAACTATGGCTACACCTTC,CRARDHQGTANYGYTF
TRBV11-2,-,few,TRBJ2-4,TGTGCCAGCAGCTTAGTAGGGGTGGGAGCCAAAAACATTCAGTACTTC,CASSLVGVGAKNIQYF
TRBV6-1,-,-,TRBJ1-1,TGTGCCAGCAGTGAAGCGCAATGGGGGGAAGCTTTCTTT,CASSEAQWGEAFF
TRBV14,-,-,TRBJ2-5,TGTGCCAGCAGCCCCCTGGACAGCCAAGAGACCCAGTACTTC,CASSPLDSQETQYF
TRBV12-3/TRBV12-4,-,few,TRBJ1-1,TGTGCCAGCAGTCCTGTATTGGACAGCGTTATTAAAGCTTTCTTT,CASSPVLDSVIKAFF
TRBV7-3,-,medium-sized,TRBJ1-1,TGTGCCAGCAGCTTAAACGCGGGAAGGAACACTGAAGCTTTCTTT,CASSLNAGRNTEAFF
TRBV9,-,-,TRBJ2-3,TGTGCCAGCAGCGCTCAGACTATTCCCACAGATACGCAGTATTTT,CASSAQTIPTDTQYF
TRBV2,-,-,TRBJ2-1,TGTGCCAGCAGTGAAGCGCTTCGAGGGGCCAATGAGCAGTTCTTC,CASSEALRGANEQFF
TRBV6-2/TRBV6-3,-,-,TRBJ2-7,TGTGCCAGCAGTCGGACAGCGATCCACTACGGGCAGTACTTC,CASSRTAIHYGQYF
TRBV20-1,TRBD1,-,TRBJ1-2,TGCAGTGCTAGGCCTGGGACAGGGGACTATGGCTACACCTTC,CSARPGTGDYGYTF
TRBV9,-,-,TRBJ2-7,TGTGCCAGCAGCGCGAAACCTCTAGGGGGTCGCGGCTACGAGCAGTACTTC,CASSAKPLGGRGYEQYF
TRBV28,TRBD1,-,TRBJ1-6,TGTGCCAGCAGGACTACAGGGGAGGGTAATTCACCCCTCCACTTT,CASRTTGEGNSPLHF
TRBV4-3,-,-,TRBJ2-3,TGCGCCAGCAGCCAAGATGGGCTATGTCGAGATACGCAGTATTTT,CASSQDGLCRDTQYF
TRBV4-1,-,-,TRBJ2-7,TGCGCCAGCAGCCAAACCGCTTACTACGAGCAGTACTTC,CASSQTAYYEQYF
TRBV20-1,-,-,TRBJ2-5,TGCAGCCCCCTCCTTGAGTCGGGTGAGCAGTACTTC,CSPLLESGEQYF
TRBV25-1,TRBD1,-,TRBJ2-6,TGTGCCAGCAGTGAACAAAGCCGGGACAGGACTCGATTATCTGGGGCCAACGTCCTGACTTTC,CASSEQSRDRTRLSGANVLTF
TRBV3-1,-,-,TRBJ2-1,TGTGCCAGCAGCCAAGAGGGCGGGGTAGGAAACAATGAGCAGTTCTTC,CASSQEGGVGNNEQFF